This section outlines one T cell receptor (beta chain) sequence together with its context. Clones were sequenced by immunoSEQ multiplex PCR, and TCRdb holds only the in-frame ones, with some missing. The sample lists 250,000 or so clones; around 80% were seen once. The data stem from a study of blood T cell repertoires in COVID-19. The trim removed 6 bases at V and 8 bases at J, leaving 6 bases unmatched. CDR1 and CDR2 from the germline V gene are ENHRY and SYGVKD. This CDR3 spans 13 amino acids. The gene calls are TRBV10-3 and TRBJ1-3; 8 nucleotides match TRBD1. The sequenced sample consisted of peripheral blood. This receptor was obtained from a man aged 35 to 55 who had recovered from COVID-19. CDR3 nucleotide sequence: TGTGCCATCAGACTGACAGGGGTAGACACCATATATTTT. It translates to CAIRLTGVDTIYF.